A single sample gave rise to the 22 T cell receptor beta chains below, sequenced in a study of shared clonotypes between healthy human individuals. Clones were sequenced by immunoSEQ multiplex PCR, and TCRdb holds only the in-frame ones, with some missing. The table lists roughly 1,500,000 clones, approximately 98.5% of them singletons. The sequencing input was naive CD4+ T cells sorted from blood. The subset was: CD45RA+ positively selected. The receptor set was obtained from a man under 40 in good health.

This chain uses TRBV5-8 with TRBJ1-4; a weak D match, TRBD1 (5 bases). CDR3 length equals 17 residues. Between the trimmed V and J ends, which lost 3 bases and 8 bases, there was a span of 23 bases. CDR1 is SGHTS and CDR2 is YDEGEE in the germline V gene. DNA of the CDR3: TGTGCCAGCAGCTGGGGTTTGGGGCGCTCACCCGGCGAAAAACTGTTTTTT. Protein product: CASSWGLGRSPGEKLFF. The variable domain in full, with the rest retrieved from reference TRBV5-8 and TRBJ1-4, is EAGVTQSPTHLIKTRGQQATLRCSPISGHTSVYWYQQALGLGLQFLLWYDEGEERNRGNFPPRFSGRQFPNYSSELNVNALELEDSALYLCASSWGLGRSPGEKLFFGSGTQLSVL.

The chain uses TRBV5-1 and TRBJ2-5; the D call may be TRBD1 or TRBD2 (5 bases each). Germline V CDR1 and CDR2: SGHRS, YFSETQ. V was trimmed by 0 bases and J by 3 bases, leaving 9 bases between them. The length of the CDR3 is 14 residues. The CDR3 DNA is TGCGCCAGCAGCTTGGCCCGAGGGGAAGAGACCCAGTACTTC. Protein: CASSLARGEETQYF.

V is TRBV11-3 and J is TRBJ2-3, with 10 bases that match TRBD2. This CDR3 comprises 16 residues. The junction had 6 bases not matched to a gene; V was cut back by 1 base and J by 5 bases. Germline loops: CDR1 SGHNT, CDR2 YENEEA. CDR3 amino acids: CASSLAASGSLDTQYF. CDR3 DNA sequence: TGTGCCAGCAGCTTAGCGGCTAGCGGGAGTTTAGATACGCAGTATTTT.

CDR3 sequence reads: CASSIESARIYNEQFF. CDR3 nucleotides: TGTGCCAGTAGTATAGAATCGGCTAGGATCTACAATGAGCAGTTCTTC. V gene TRBV19 combines with J gene TRBJ2-1; unclear D gene. The CDR3 is made up of 16 amino acids. The V and J ends lost 0 bases and 3 bases respectively, with 12 bases between them. The germline V gene encodes CDR1 LNHDA and CDR2 SQIVND (reference sequence).

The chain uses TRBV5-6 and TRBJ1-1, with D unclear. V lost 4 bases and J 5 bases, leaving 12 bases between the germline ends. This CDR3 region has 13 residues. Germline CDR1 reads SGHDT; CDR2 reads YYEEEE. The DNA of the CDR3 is TGTGCCAGCAGCAGCGAAGGAGGAACTGAAGCTTTCTTT. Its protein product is CASSSEGGTEAFF.

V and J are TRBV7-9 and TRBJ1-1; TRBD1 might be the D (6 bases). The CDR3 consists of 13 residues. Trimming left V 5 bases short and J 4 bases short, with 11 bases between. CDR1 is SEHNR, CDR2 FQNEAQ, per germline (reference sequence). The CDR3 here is CASSPQGTTEAFF. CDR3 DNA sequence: TGTGCCAGCAGCCCCCAGGGGACCACTGAAGCTTTCTTT.

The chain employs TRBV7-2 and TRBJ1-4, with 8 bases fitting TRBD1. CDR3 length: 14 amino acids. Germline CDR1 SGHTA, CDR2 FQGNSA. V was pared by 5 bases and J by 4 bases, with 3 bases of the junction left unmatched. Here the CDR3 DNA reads TGTGCCAGCAGCCGGGACAGGATTAATGAAAAACTGTTTTTT. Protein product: CASSRDRINEKLFF.

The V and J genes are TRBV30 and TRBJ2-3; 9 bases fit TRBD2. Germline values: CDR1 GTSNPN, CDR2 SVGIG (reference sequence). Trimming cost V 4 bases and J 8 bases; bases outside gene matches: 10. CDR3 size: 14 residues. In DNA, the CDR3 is TGTGCCTGGAATTTAGCGGGAGTTAGGGTTACGCAGTATTTT. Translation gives CAWNLAGVRVTQYF.

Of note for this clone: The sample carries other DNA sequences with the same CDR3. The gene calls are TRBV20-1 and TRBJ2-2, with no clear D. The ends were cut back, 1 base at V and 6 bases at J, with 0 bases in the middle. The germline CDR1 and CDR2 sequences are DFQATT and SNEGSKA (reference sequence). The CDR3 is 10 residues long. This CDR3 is CSARAGELFF. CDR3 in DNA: TGCAGTGCTAGAGCCGGGGAGCTGTTTTTT.

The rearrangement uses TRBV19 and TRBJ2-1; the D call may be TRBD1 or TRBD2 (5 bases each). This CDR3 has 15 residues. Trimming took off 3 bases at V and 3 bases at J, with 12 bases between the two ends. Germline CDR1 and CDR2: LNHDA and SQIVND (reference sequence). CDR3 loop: CASSIGGFGYNEQFF. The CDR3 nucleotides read TGTGCCAGTAGTATTGGGGGATTTGGCTACAATGAGCAGTTCTTC.

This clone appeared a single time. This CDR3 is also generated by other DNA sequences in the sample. Here the CDR3 reads CASSVGAGADTQYF. CDR3 sequence (DNA): TGTGCCAGCAGCGTAGGGGCAGGTGCAGATACGCAGTATTTT. The chain joins TRBV9 to TRBJ2-3, with D unclear. The ends were cut back, 0 bases at V and 4 bases at J, with 9 bases in the middle. This CDR3 spans 14 amino acids. Germline loops: CDR1 SGDLS, CDR2 YYNGEE.

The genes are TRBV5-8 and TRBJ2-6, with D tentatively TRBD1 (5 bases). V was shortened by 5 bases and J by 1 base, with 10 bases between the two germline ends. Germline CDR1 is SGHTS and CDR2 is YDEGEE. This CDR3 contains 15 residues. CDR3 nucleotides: TGTGCCAGCAGTTTCAGGGTGTCTGGGGCCAACGTCCTGACTTTC. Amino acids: CASSFRVSGANVLTF.

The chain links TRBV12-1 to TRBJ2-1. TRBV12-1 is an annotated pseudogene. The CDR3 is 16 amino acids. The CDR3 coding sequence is TGTGCCAGCAGCTGCCCCGGGCGCATCTCCTACAATGAGCAGTTCTTC. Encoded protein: CASSCPGRISYNEQFF.

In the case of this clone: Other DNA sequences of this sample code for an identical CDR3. The CDR3 reads CASSPRGGPYEQYF. CDR3 bases: TGTGCCAGCAGCCCCCGCGGAGGACCCTACGAGCAGTACTTC. This chain connects TRBV7-3 to TRBJ2-7; TRBD2 is a possible D gene (5 bases). Germline assignment: CDR1 SGHTA and CDR2 FQGTGA. Trimming took off 5 bases at V and 2 bases at J, with 13 bases between the two ends. The CDR3 is 14 amino acids.

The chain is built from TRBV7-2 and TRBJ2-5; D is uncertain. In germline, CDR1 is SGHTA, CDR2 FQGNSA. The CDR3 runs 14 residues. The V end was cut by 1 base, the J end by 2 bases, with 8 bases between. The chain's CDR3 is CASSLDSAQETQYF. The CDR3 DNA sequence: TGTGCCAGCAGCTTAGACAGCGCTCAAGAGACCCAGTACTTC.

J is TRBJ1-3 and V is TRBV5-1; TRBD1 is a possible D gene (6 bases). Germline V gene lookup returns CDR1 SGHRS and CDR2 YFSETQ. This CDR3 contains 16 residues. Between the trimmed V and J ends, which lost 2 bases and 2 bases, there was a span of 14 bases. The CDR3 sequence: CASSLQGFSTGNTIYF. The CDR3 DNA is TGCGCCAGCAGCTTACAGGGTTTCAGCACTGGAAACACCATATATTTT.

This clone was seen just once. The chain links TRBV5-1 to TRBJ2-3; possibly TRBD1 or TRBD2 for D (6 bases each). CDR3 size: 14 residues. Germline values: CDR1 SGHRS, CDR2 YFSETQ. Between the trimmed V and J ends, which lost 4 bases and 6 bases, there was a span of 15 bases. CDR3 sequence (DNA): TGCGCCAGCAGCGACCGCGGGACACCCGATACGCAGTATTTT. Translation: CASSDRGTPDTQYF.

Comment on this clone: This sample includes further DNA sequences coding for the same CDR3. The CDR3 DNA reads TGTGCCAGCAGTCTACAGGGTGTGAACACTGAAGCTTTCTTT. Translation gives CASSLQGVNTEAFF. V and J are TRBV2 and TRBJ1-1; the D gene is possibly TRBD1 (6 bases). Trimming took off 5 bases at V and 0 bases at J, with 10 bases between the two ends. The CDR3 runs to 14 residues. The germline CDR1 and CDR2 sequences are SNHLY and FYNNEI.

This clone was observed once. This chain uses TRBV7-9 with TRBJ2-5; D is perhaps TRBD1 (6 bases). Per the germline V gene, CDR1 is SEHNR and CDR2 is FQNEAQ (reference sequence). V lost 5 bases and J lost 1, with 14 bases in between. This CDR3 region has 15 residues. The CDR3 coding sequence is TGTGCCAGCAGCGGGGGCAGGGCGGGCCAAGAGACCCAGTACTTC. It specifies CASSGGRAGQETQYF.

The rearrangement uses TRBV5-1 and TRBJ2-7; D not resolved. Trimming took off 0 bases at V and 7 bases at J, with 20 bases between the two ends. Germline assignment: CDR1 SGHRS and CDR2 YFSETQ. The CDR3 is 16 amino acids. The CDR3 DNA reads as TGCGCCAGCAGCTTGGACGTCTCCACTCCGTGGGAAGAGCAGTACTTC. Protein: CASSLDVSTPWEEQYF.

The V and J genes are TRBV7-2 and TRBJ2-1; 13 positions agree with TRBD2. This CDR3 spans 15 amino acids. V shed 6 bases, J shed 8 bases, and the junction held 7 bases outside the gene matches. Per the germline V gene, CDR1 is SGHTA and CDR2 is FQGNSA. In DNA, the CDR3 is TGTGCCAGCAGACTAGCGGGAGGGCCTTCAGATGAGCAGTTCTTC. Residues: CASRLAGGPSDEQFF.

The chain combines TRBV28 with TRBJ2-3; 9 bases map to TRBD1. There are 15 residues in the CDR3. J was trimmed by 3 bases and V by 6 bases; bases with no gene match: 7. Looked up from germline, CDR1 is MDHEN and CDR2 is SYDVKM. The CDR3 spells CASRNPGQGTDTQYF. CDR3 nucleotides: TGTGCCAGCAGAAATCCGGGACAGGGAACAGATACGCAGTATTTT.